Listed below are T cell receptor beta chains from one sample, sequenced in a study of cytomegalovirus exposure and HLA in healthy donors. Only in-frame clones appear in the TCRdb table, and some are missing; sequencing was by immunoSEQ multiplex PCR. The sample has about 160,000 clones, approximately 76% seen once. The sequencing input was PBMCs. These receptors all stem from a female donor in good health and CMV-seronegative. The CDR3 runs from the conserved cysteine through the conserved F or W. A D gene is named only where the DNA matches it firmly. Expanded clones are given a class, and other clones once, few, many or no size at all.

TRBJ1-4,.,TRBV5-4,.,TGTGCCAGCAGCTGGCAGGGAATCGAAAAACTGTTTTTT,CASSWQGIEKLFF
TRBJ2-7,.,TRBV2,TRBD2,TGTGCCAGCAGTGTCTTAGCGGGGGCAGGCGAGCAGTACTTC,CASSVLAGAGEQYF
TRBJ1-1,.,TRBV2,TRBD1,TGTGCCAGCAGGATTACAGGGGCGATTGGAGCTTTCTTT,CASRITGAIGAFF
TRBJ1-1,.,TRBV4-1,.,TGCGCCAGCAGCCAAGCCCCTACCGGGACTCCGGATGAAGCTTTCTTT,CASSQAPTGTPDEAFF
TRBJ2-3,once,TRBV30,TRBD2,TGTGCCTGGGATCGGGGGGGCACAGATACGCAGTATTTT,CAWDRGGTDTQYF
TRBJ2-2,.,TRBV7-8,.,TGTGCCAGCAGCCCCGCAGACAGACTTAACACCGGGGAGCTGTTTTTT,CASSPADRLNTGELFF
TRBJ2-3,.,TRBV30,.,TGTGCCTGGAGTGTCGGCCTTGGCAGGGTAGATACGCAGTATTTT,CAWSVGLGRVDTQYF
TRBJ1-2,.,TRBV5-4,TRBD1,TGTGCCAGCAGCTTGGAGGACAGGGTAGGAGGCTACACCTTC,CASSLEDRVGGYTF
TRBJ2-7,.,TRBV25-1,TRBD1,TGTGCCAGCAGTGATTCCGGGACAGGGGCGGTCGAGCAGTACTTC,CASSDSGTGAVEQYF
TRBJ1-5,.,TRBV30,.,TGTGCCTGGAGTGTTACAGGCCCCAATCAGCCCCAGCATTTT,CAWSVTGPNQPQHF
TRBJ1-4,few,TRBV10-3,TRBD1,TGTGCCATCAGTGACCACCTTGAGGGGACAGCTAATGAAAAACTGTTTTTT,CAISDHLEGTANEKLFF
TRBJ2-5,.,TRBV2,TRBD2,TGTGCCAGCAGCGGGACTAGCGGGAGGGCCGACTTTCTTGAGACCCAGTACTTC,CASSGTSGRADFLETQYF
TRBJ2-7,.,TRBV27,TRBD2,TGTGCCAGCAGTTCCCTAGCGGGGGCCTACGAGCAGTACTTC,CASSSLAGAYEQYF
TRBJ1-1,.,TRBV2,.,TGTGCCAGCTTGGGGGCAGGGAGGAACACTGAAGCTTTCTTT,CASLGAGRNTEAFF
TRBJ1-1,few,TRBV7-2,TRBD1,TGTGCCAGCAGCTTAGCACAGGGGGCCACTGAAGCTTTCTTT,CASSLAQGATEAFF
TRBJ1-4,.,TRBV2,TRBD1,TGTACCAGCAGTGATAACAGGGGGGCAACTAATGAAAAACTGTTTTTT,CTSSDNRGATNEKLFF
TRBJ1-4,.,TRBV30,.,TGTGCCTGGAGTGAGATAGTTAATGAAAAACTGTTTTTT,CAWSEIVNEKLFF
TRBJ1-2,.,TRBV6-6,.,TGTGCCAGCAGTTACTCGAGCACAGCGGAAGGCTACACCTTC,CASSYSSTAEGYTF
TRBJ2-1,.,TRBV19,TRBD2,TGTGCCAGTAGTATAGCTGCGGGAGTTCATGAGCAGTTCTTC,CASSIAAGVHEQFF
TRBJ2-5,.,TRBV27,.,TGTGCCAGCAGACCTACAGGGCGGGAGACCCAGTACTTC,CASRPTGRETQYF
TRBJ1-5,.,TRBV28,.,TGTGCCAGCAGTTTAGGGGGGGGGTCCCATCAGCCCCAGCATTTT,CASSLGGGSHQPQHF
TRBJ1-1,.,TRBV4-1,TRBD1,TGCGCCAGCAGCCAAGAGACAGGGATGAACACTGAAGCTTTCTTT,CASSQETGMNTEAFF
TRBJ2-1,.,TRBV5-4,.,TGTGCCACCGCTCGTACGGGAGTGATCCACAATGAGCAGTTCTTC,CATARTGVIHNEQFF
TRBJ2-2,.,TRBV9,TRBD2,TGTGCCAGCAGCGTCGGGACTATCGCCGGGGAGCTGTTTTTT,CASSVGTIAGELFF
TRBJ2-3,few,TRBV5-1,TRBD2,TGCGCCAGCTCAATCGCGCTAGCGGGGGGGCCTAGAGATACGCAGTATTTT,CASSIALAGGPRDTQYF
TRBJ2-2,.,TRBV4-1,TRBD2,TGCGCCAGCAGAGATCCAGCGGGACGGGATTTTACCGGGGAGCTGTTTTTT,CASRDPAGRDFTGELFF
TRBJ1-2,.,TRBV25-1,.,TGTGCCAGCAGTGAGTCTTGGGCAGTTTCATACTATGGCTACACCTTC,CASSESWAVSYYGYTF
TRBJ1-3,once,TRBV14,.,TGTGCCAGCAGCCCTAGGGGAAACACCATATATTTT,CASSPRGNTIYF
TRBJ2-1,.,TRBV7-2,TRBD2,TGTGCCAGCAGCTTAGGGGTTAGCGGGGGGGATTGGAATGAGCAGTTCTTC,CASSLGVSGGDWNEQFF